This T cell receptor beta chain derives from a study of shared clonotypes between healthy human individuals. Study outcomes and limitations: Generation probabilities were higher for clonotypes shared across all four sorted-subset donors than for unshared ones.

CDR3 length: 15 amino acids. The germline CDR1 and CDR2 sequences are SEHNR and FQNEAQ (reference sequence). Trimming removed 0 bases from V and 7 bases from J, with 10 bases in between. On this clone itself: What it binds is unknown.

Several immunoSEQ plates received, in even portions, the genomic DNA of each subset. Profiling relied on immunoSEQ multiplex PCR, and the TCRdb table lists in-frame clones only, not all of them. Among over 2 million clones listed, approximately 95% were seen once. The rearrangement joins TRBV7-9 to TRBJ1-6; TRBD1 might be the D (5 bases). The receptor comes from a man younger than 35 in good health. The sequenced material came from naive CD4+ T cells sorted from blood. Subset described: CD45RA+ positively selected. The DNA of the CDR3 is TGTGCCAGCAGCTTAGCGGGGGGGACCAATTCACCCCTCCACTTT. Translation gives CASSLAGGTNSPLHF.